This T cell receptor beta chain appears in the sequencing data of a study of CD8 T cells in ankylosing spondylitis. Points from the study as a whole: Earlier literature documents some of the motif variants in reactive arthritis synovial fluid and blood.

Construction of TCR beta libraries was performed using quantitative 5'-RACE with molecular barcodes. TCRdb called the 5' RACE reads again in MiXCR, with one record for every CDR3 protein. This table holds 100,000 to 150,000 distinct CDR3 sequences, about a tenth found once. Germline lookup yields CDR1 LGHDT and CDR2 YNNKEL (reference sequence). Trimming removed 1 base from V and 4 bases from J, with 20 bases in between. This CDR3 is built from 18 residues. This clonotype was counted ten times or more. The antigen is not known. This chain uses TRBV3-1 with TRBJ2-1; no firm D call. Sequencing used blood, either unsorted or a sorted T cell fraction (not recorded which). This receptor was identified in a male donor with ankylosing spondylitis or in good health (not recorded which). The CDR3 here is CASSQGGSFAETYNEQFF. In DNA form, the CDR3 reads TGTGCCAGCAGCCAAGGTGGCAGCTTCGCAGAAACTTACAATGAGCAGTTCTTC.